These 32 T cell receptor beta chains were sequenced from one sample in a study of Tregs in tolerant kidney transplant recipients. Here immunoSEQ multiplex PCR was the method, and the copy in TCRdb shows in-frame clones only, minus some. Counted here are tens of thousands of clones, roughly 85% occurring once; the ten biggest clones make up 2% to 2.5%. Sequences were derived from Tregs from blood, sampled before the transplant. All receptors come from a human donor who received a combined kidney and bone marrow transplant.

CDR3 amino acids: CASSQVYYEQYF. CDR3 nucleotides: TGTGCCAGCAGCCAAGTATACTACGAGCAGTACTTC. The gene calls are TRBV14 and TRBJ2-7; D uncertain. The germline gives CDR1 SGHDN, CDR2 FVKESK. The CDR3 has 12 residues. V was pared by 1 base and J by 3 bases, with 4 bases between.

V is TRBV19 and J is TRBJ2-5; D possibly matches TRBD1 or TRBD2 (6 bases each). Deletions cut 3 bases from V and 5 bases from J, with 10 bases between. This CDR3 is 13 amino acids long. In germline, CDR1 is LNHDA, CDR2 SQIVND (reference sequence). The CDR3, as DNA: TGTGCCAGTAGTATCGGGGGCCGGGAGACCCAGTACTTC. Its translation is CASSIGGRETQYF.

This chain joins TRBV6-9 and TRBJ2-1, with D unclear. Trimming took off 11 bases at V and 11 bases at J, with 10 bases between the two ends. CDR1 is MNHGY and CDR2 is SVAAGI in the germline V gene. This CDR3 contains 9 residues. CDR3 sequence reads: CADQAKQFF. CDR3 nucleotide sequence: TGTGCCGACCAGGCCAAGCAGTTCTTC.

This clone was observed once. This sequence joins TRBV28 and TRBJ1-2; no definite D call. The germline CDR1 and CDR2 sequences are MDHEN and SYDVKM. V was trimmed by 1 base and J by 4 bases, leaving 13 bases between them. This CDR3 is built from 15 residues. CDR3: CASSLSSVSVYGYTF. The CDR3 DNA reads as TGTGCCAGCAGTTTATCGTCCGTCTCGGTCTATGGCTACACCTTC.

The V call is TRBV12-5, the J call TRBJ2-5, with TRBD2 matching 9 bases. Germline lookup yields CDR1 LGHNT and CDR2 FRNRAP. CDR3 length: 18 amino acids. With 0 bases clipped from V and 1 base from J, the junction kept 9 bases outside the gene matches. Here the CDR3 reads CASGLVGASGVLQETQYF. Here the CDR3 DNA reads TGTGCTAGTGGTTTGGTAGGGGCTAGCGGGGTCCTCCAAGAGACCCAGTACTTC.

The rearrangement uses TRBV29-1 and TRBJ2-3; tentatively, D is TRBD1 (6 bases). CDR1 is SQVTM and CDR2 is ANQGSEA in the germline V gene. V lost 0 bases and J 4 bases, leaving 8 bases between the germline ends. CDR3 length equals 13 residues. In nucleotides, the CDR3 is TGCAGCGTTGAAGACAGGGGACCAGATACGCAGTATTTT. This sequence encodes CSVEDRGPDTQYF.

The gene calls are TRBV5-1 and TRBJ2-2; D is ambiguous. Deletions cut 4 bases from V and 7 bases from J, with 20 bases between. The CDR3 runs 16 residues. Germline CDR1 is SGHRS and CDR2 is YFSETQ. CDR3 DNA: TGCGCCAGCAGCCCCGAAAGGGCCCAACCGGGCGGGGAGCTGTTTTTT. The encoded protein is CASSPERAQPGGELFF.

The chain links TRBV29-1 to TRBJ2-1, with D uncertain. CDR1 is SQVTM, CDR2 ANQGSEA, per germline. V was pared by 0 bases and J by 12 bases, with 12 bases between. There are 12 residues in the CDR3. For the CDR3, the DNA is TGCAGCGTTGAAGAGGCCCTATTGGGGCAGTTCTTC. Protein sequence: CSVEEALLGQFF.

The chain uses TRBV5-1 and TRBJ2-1; D gene uncertain. This CDR3 has 11 residues. Trimming took off 5 bases at V and 5 bases at J, with 5 bases between the two ends. From germline, CDR1 is SGHRS and CDR2 YFSETQ. The CDR3 DNA reads TGCGCCAGCAGGGAACACAATGAGCAGTTCTTC. This gives the protein CASREHNEQFF. Filled out from reference TRBV5-1 and TRBJ2-1, the complete variable domain reads KAGVTQTPRYLIKTRGQQVTLSCSPISGHRSVSWYQQTPGQGLQFLFEYFSETQRNKGNFPGRFSGRQFSNSRSEMNVSTLELGDSALYLCASREHNEQFFGPGTRLTVL.

The rearrangement links TRBV2 to TRBJ1-2, with TRBD1 as a possible D gene (6 bases). Germline V lookup: CDR1 SNHLY, CDR2 FYNNEI. V was trimmed by 7 bases and J by 0 bases, leaving 18 bases between them. The CDR3 length is 16 residues. In DNA form, the CDR3 reads TGTGCCAGCATTCGCGGGACAAGTACCGCTAACTATGGCTACACCTTC. Protein: CASIRGTSTANYGYTF.

The rearrangement uses TRBV28 and TRBJ1-2; 7 bases align to TRBD1. The ends lost 6 bases at V and 7 bases at J; junction bases unmatched: 8. The CDR3 runs 13 residues. Per germline, CDR1 MDHEN and CDR2 SYDVKM. Here the CDR3 DNA reads TGTGCCAGCAGGGGGGGGACAGTTCCTGGCTACACCTTC. It specifies CASRGGTVPGYTF.

The gene calls are TRBV19 and TRBJ1-1, with D possibly TRBD1 on 5 matching bases. CDR1 and CDR2 from the germline V gene are LNHDA and SQIVND (reference sequence). The CDR3 is 13 residues long. With 7 bases removed from V and 2 bases from J, the gap between germline ends came to 11 bases. CDR3 region: CASMDNRNTEAFF. The CDR3 bases are TGTGCCAGTATGGACAATAGAAACACTGAAGCTTTCTTT.

This clone was picked up one time. The chain carries TRBV29-1 and TRBJ2-7; D unclear. The CDR3 has 13 residues. In germline, CDR1 is SQVTM, CDR2 ANQGSEA. V lost 7 bases to trimming and J lost 0 bases, with 13 bases between them. CDR3 DNA: TGCAGCGCCAAAGGACGGAACTCCTACGAGCAGTACTTC. This encodes CSAKGRNSYEQYF.

This chain links TRBV5-1 with TRBJ2-2; 8 nucleotides agree with TRBD1. V lost 4 bases, J lost 2 bases, and 7 bases stayed unmatched. CDR1 and CDR2 from the germline V gene are SGHRS and YFSETQ. The CDR3 consists of 16 residues. CDR3 coding DNA: TGCGCCAGCAGCCCCGGACAGGGTCTCAACACCGGGGAGCTGTTTTTT. Translation: CASSPGQGLNTGELFF.

As for this clone: Other DNA variants within this sample encode the same CDR3. The chain recombines TRBV28 with TRBJ1-2, with D perhaps TRBD1 (6 bases). The ends were cut back, 1 base at V and 8 bases at J, with 11 bases in the middle. CDR3 length: 13 amino acids. Germline V gene lookup returns CDR1 MDHEN and CDR2 SYDVKM. The CDR3: CASSLSGGGGYTF. The CDR3 region has the DNA TGTGCCAGCAGTTTATCGGGGGGCGGGGGCTACACCTTC.

This chain joins TRBV7-9 and TRBJ2-1, with 11 bases aligning to TRBD2. The CDR3 runs to 14 residues. The germline V gene encodes CDR1 SEHNR and CDR2 FQNEAQ (reference sequence). V was pared by 6 bases and J by 9 bases, with 7 bases of the junction left unmatched. CDR3 DNA sequence: TGTGCCAGCAGTCCTACTAGCGGGAGTGGTGAGCAGTTCTTC. Translated: CASSPTSGSGEQFF.

This clone has a single count. The chain is built from TRBV28 and TRBJ2-5; the D is unclear. The end of the DNA aligns better with TRBJ2-7, so the J call may be wrong. CDR3 length: 13 residues. The germline V gene has CDR1 MDHEN and CDR2 SYDVKM. The CDR3 bases are TGTGCCAGCAGCTCCGGAAAGCCCTACGAGCAGTACTTC. Amino acid sequence: CASSSGKPYEQYF.

The chain joins TRBV11-2 to TRBJ1-2; possibly TRBD1 for D (5 bases). CDR1 and CDR2 (germline): SGHAT, FQNNGV. This CDR3 has 14 amino acids. The V gene lost 5 bases and the J gene lost 8 bases, with 18 bases spanning the gap. CDR3 sequence reads: CASSPGTGARGYTF. CDR3 DNA sequence: TGTGCCAGCAGCCCGGGGACGGGCGCGCGGGGCTACACCTTC. Full variable domain (rest looked up from reference TRBV11-2 and TRBJ1-2): EAGVAQSPRYKIIEKRQSVAFWCNPISGHATLYWYQQILGQGPKLLIQFQNNGVVDDSQLPKDRFSAERLKGVDSTLKIQPAKLEDSAVYLCASSPGTGARGYTFGSGTRLTVV.

This clone was counted a few times. V gene TRBV18 combines with J gene TRBJ1-3, with a tentative D call TRBD1 (5 bases). The length of the CDR3 is 15 residues. Looked up from germline, CDR1 is KGHSH and CDR2 is LQKENI. V was pared by 3 bases and J by 0 bases, with 9 bases between. Here the CDR3 DNA reads TGTGCCAGCTCACCTCTCGGGACCTCTGGAAACACCATATATTTT. Its translation is CASSPLGTSGNTIYF.

The gene calls are TRBV2 and TRBJ1-2, with D possibly being TRBD1 (5 bases). Per germline, CDR1 SNHLY and CDR2 FYNNEI. The CDR3 spans 16 residues. Trimming took 6 bases from V and 0 from J, leaving 17 bases between them. CDR3 bases: TGTGCCAGCAGGGGGAGGAGGGGCCAAGCTAACTATGGCTACACCTTC. This sequence encodes CASRGRRGQANYGYTF.

The rearrangement uses TRBV7-7 and TRBJ2-3, with D possibly matching TRBD2 (5 bases). The CDR3 is 13 amino acids. Trimming stripped 1 base from V and 7 bases from J, with 9 bases between. Germline V gene lookup returns CDR1 SSHAT and CDR2 FNYEAQ (reference sequence). DNA of the CDR3: TGTGCCAGCAGCTTAGTAGGGAGCAATACGCAGTATTTT. It yields the protein CASSLVGSNTQYF.

The rearrangement links TRBV5-1 to TRBJ2-1, with 9 bases lining up with TRBD2. CDR3 size: 16 residues. With 2 bases clipped from V and 7 bases from J, the junction kept 10 bases outside the gene matches. Germline loops: CDR1 SGHRS, CDR2 YFSETQ. The CDR3 sequence is CASSFGGGADKNEQFF. The CDR3 DNA follows: TGCGCCAGCAGCTTCGGCGGGGGGGCGGACAAGAATGAGCAGTTCTTC.

This clone was recorded a few times. V and J are TRBV4-1 and TRBJ2-5; D not resolved. V was clipped by 3 bases and J by 2 bases, with 7 bases between them. This CDR3 has 13 amino acids. Looked up from germline, CDR1 is MGHRA and CDR2 is YSYEKL. Written as DNA, the CDR3 is TGCGCCAGCAGCCACCTATTTCAAGAGACCCAGTACTTC. Amino acid sequence: CASSHLFQETQYF.

The sample holds one count of this clone. J is TRBJ1-4 and V is TRBV18, with D unresolved. Trimming removed 6 bases at V and 6 bases at J, with 14 bases between. The germline CDR1 and CDR2 sequences are KGHSH and LQKENI. The CDR3 loop spans 14 amino acids. The CDR3, as DNA: TGTGCCAGCTCGACCGCCGCGGGCTATGAAAAACTGTTTTTT. It specifies CASSTAAGYEKLFF.

This clone appeared a single time. The junction shows a germline mismatch at one end, possibly a read error. The chain has TRBV15 and TRBJ1-3; D not resolved. The CDR3 has 14 residues. Germline lookup yields CDR1 LNHNV and CDR2 YYDKDF (reference sequence). CDR3 in DNA: TGTGCCACCAGCCATGACGGCCCTGGGAACACCATATATTTT. Translating it yields CATSHDGPGNTIYF. The entire variable domain, with the rest obtained from reference TRBV15 and TRBJ1-3, is as follows: DAMVIQNPRYQVTQFGKPVTLSCSQTLNHNVMYWYQQKSSQAPKLLFHYYDKDFNNEADTPDNFQSRRPNTSFCFLDIRSPGLGDTAMYLCATSHDGPGNTIYFGEGSWLTVV.

This chain joins TRBV27 and TRBJ1-5; D is unclear. The CDR3 runs 13 residues. V lost 4 bases to trimming and J lost 0 bases, with 4 bases between them. Per germline, CDR1 MNHEY and CDR2 SMNVEV (reference sequence). In DNA form, the CDR3 reads TGTGCCAGCAGTTCCGATAGCAATCAGCCCCAGCATTTT. This translates into CASSSDSNQPQHF.

J is TRBJ1-1 and V is TRBV28, with D perhaps TRBD1 (6 bases). Trimming took off 10 bases at V and 0 bases at J, with 12 bases between the two ends. Germline CDR1 reads MDHEN; CDR2 reads SYDVKM. The CDR3 is made up of 13 amino acids. The CDR3: CAIRTVMNTEAFF. The CDR3 DNA reads as TGTGCCATCAGGACAGTTATGAACACTGAAGCTTTCTTT.

V usage is TRBV28 and J usage is TRBJ2-7, with TRBD1 matching over 8 bases. The J segment lost 2 bases and the V segment lost 1 base, leaving 4 bases of the junction unmatched. The CDR3 has 15 amino acids. From germline, CDR1 is MDHEN and CDR2 SYDVKM. This CDR3 reads CASSLYQGAPYEQYF. The CDR3 DNA reads as TGTGCCAGCAGTTTATATCAGGGGGCCCCCTACGAGCAGTACTTC. The variable domain in full, completed from reference TRBV28 and TRBJ2-7, reads DVKVTQSSRYLVKRTGEKVFLECVQDMDHENMFWYRQDPGLGLRLIYFSYDVKMKEKGDIPEGYSVSREKKERFSLILESASTNQTSMYLCASSLYQGAPYEQYFGPGTRLTVT.

The V call is TRBV10-2, the J call TRBJ1-5; D not certain. CDR3 length: 14 residues. Germline CDR1 and CDR2: WSHSY and SAAADI. V was clipped by 4 bases and J by 0 bases, with 7 bases between them. DNA of the CDR3: TGCGCCAGCAGTGTTACAGATAGCAATCAGCCCCAGCATTTT. Its protein product is CASSVTDSNQPQHF.

J is TRBJ2-7 and V is TRBV11-2; either TRBD1 or TRBD2 may fit D (5 bases each). The length of the CDR3 is 16 residues. V shed 5 bases and J shed 3 bases, with 20 bases lying between them. Germline CDR1 and CDR2: SGHAT and FQNNGV. The CDR3 DNA reads as TGTGCCAGCAGCCGGAGGCCCAGCGACAGCCTCTACGAGCAGTACTTC. This encodes CASSRRPSDSLYEQYF.

V and J are TRBV5-6 and TRBJ1-4, with TRBD1 identical over 7 bases. V gave up 1 base and J gave up 8 bases; unmatched junction bases: 5. Germline CDR1 SGHDT, CDR2 YYEEEE. The CDR3 runs to 14 residues. The CDR3 spells CASSLRGLWEKLFF. DNA of the CDR3: TGTGCCAGCAGCTTGAGGGGGCTCTGGGAAAAACTGTTTTTT. Combining the CDR3 with reference TRBV5-6 and TRBJ1-4 gives the whole variable domain DAGVTQSPTHLIKTRGQQVTLRCSPKSGHDTVSWYQQALGQGPQFIFQYYEEEERQRGNFPDRFSGHQFPNYSSELNVNALLLGDSALYLCASSLRGLWEKLFFGSGTQLSVL.

Note on this clone: In this CDR3 the conserved last residue, phenylalanine or tryptophan, is missing, so a read error is likely. The V gene is TRBV19, the J gene TRBJ1-5; 7 nucleotides line up with TRBD1. Germline V gene lookup returns CDR1 LNHDA and CDR2 SQIVND (reference sequence). V lost 7 bases, J lost 2 bases, and 8 bases stayed unmatched. The CDR3 extends over 15 amino acids. DNA of the CDR3: TGTGCCAGTACCGCCGACAGGGTAGGCAATCAGCCCCAGCATCTT. Its protein product is CASTADRVGNQPQHL.